This TCR beta chain was found in a study of CD8+CD57+ T cells in acquired aplastic anemia. Across the study: Sorted CD4+ and CD8+ cells gave an average of 3.2 ug of DNA. Healthy donor CD4+ samples were sequenced to a depth that averaged around 9.9 million reads.

Overall study findings and caveats: Overlap between patients and controls comprised almost 30 CD8+ CDR3 sequences.

For this clonotype: The antigen is unknown.

Both TCR beta VDJ combination and CDR3 sequence profiling were carried out. Genomic DNA was the template for this profiling. TCRdb recomputed calls from the reads with MiXCR, one row per CDR3 protein. This sample carries around 140,000 distinct CDR3 sequences, around 41% of them seen once, and the ten largest clones take 8.4%. This CDR3 is built from 15 residues. CDR1 and CDR2 from the germline V gene are LNHDA and SQIVND (reference sequence). V dropped 1 base and J dropped 6; count of bases not matched to a gene: 7. Sequencing was done on a sample of sorted CD4+, CD8+, or CD8+CD57+ T cells (not recorded which) from PBMCs. This chain connects TRBV19 to TRBJ2-3; 7 nucleotides agree with TRBD1. This sequence originates from a human donor in good health, serving as a control. CDR3 sequence: CASSIGTGSGDTQYF. CDR3 nucleotides: TGTGCCAGTAGTATAGGGACAGGAAGCGGCGATACGCAGTATTTT.